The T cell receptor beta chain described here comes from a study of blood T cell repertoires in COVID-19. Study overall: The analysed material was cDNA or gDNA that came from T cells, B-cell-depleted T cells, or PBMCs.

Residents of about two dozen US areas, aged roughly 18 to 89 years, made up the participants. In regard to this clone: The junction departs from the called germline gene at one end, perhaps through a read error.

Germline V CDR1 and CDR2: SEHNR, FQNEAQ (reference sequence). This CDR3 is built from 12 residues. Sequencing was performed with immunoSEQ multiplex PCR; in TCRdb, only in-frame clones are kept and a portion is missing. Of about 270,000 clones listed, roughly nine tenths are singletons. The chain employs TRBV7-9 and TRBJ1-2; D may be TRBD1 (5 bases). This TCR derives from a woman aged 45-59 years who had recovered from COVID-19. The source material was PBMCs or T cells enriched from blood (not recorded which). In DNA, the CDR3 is TGTGCCAGCAGCTTAGACAGGCGCCTGTTTTACTTC. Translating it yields CASSLDRRLFYF.